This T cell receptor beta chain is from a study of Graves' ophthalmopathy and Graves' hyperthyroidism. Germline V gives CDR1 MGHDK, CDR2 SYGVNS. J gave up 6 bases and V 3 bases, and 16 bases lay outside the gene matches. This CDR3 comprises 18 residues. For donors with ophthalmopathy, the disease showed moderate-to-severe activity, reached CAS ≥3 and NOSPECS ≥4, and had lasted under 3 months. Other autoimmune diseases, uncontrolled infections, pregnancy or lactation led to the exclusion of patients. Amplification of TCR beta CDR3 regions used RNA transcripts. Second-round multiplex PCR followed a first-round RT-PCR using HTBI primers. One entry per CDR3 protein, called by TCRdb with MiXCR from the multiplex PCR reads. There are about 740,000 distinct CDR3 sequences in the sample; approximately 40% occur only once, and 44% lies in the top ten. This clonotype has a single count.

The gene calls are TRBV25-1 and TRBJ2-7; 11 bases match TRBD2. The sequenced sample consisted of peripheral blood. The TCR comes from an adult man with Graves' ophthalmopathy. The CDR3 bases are TGTGCCAGCAGTGATTCGGGACCTAGGACTAGCGGGCAGGTCGAGCAGTACTTC. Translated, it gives CASSDSGPRTSGQVEQYF.